The 11 T cell receptor beta chains listed next were all sequenced from one sample in a study of T cell responses to AZD1222 COVID-19 vaccine (TCRdb year 2021). According to the study, the label for this sample's time point signals: baseline before first vaccination. Libraries were constructed by the immunoSEQ multiplex PCR assay. TCRdb's version of the immuneACCESS table is confined to in-frame rearrangements and falls short of the full clone set. An unresolved V gene accounts for under half of the shortfall where checked; the remainder is of unknown origin. This sample holds some 92,000 clones; roughly nine tenths were observed only once. In total, the top ten clones hold approximately 8.3% of the sample. The input for sequencing was peripheral blood, taken on day 0 of AZD1222 vaccination. The receptors come from an adult in good health.

This CDR3 reads CASSPSQLRITEAFF. In nucleotides, the CDR3 is TGTGCCAGCAGCCCTAGTCAATTAAGGATAACTGAAGCTTTCTTT. The J gene is TRBJ1-1, the V gene TRBV5-4, with D hard to call. Germline CDR1 and CDR2: SGHNT and YYREEE (reference sequence). Trimming removed 4 bases at V and 5 bases at J, with 18 bases between. The CDR3 has 15 amino acids.

The gene calls are TRBV6-5 and TRBJ2-2, with TRBD1 matching 7 bases. The trim removed 4 bases at V and 5 bases at J, leaving 7 bases unmatched. Looked up from germline, CDR1 is MNHEY and CDR2 is SVGAGI. The length of the CDR3 is 15 residues. CDR3 region: CASSFRDRLTGELFF. CDR3 coding DNA: TGTGCCAGCAGTTTCCGGGACAGATTAACCGGGGAGCTGTTTTTT.

The chain has TRBV13 and TRBJ2-3; TRBD1 or TRBD2 may be the D gene (6 bases each). V was pared by 2 bases and J by 4 bases, with 13 bases between. The CDR3 contains 15 residues. The germline V gene encodes CDR1 PRHDT and CDR2 FYEKMQ (reference sequence). The CDR3 sequence is CASSLSPGASDTQYF. The DNA of the CDR3 is TGTGCCAGCAGCTTATCGCCGGGGGCATCAGATACGCAGTATTTT.

V and J are TRBV5-5 and TRBJ2-2; TRBD2 aligns across 10 bases. Trimming cost V 0 bases and J 5 bases; bases outside gene matches: 10. This CDR3 is built from 18 residues. The germline CDR1 and CDR2 sequences are SGHKS and YYEKEE (reference sequence). The CDR3 DNA is TGTGCCAGCAGCTTGGCCCCCCCTAGCGGGAGCAGAACCGGGGAGCTGTTTTTT. It encodes CASSLAPPSGSRTGELFF.

The chain recombines TRBV4-1 with TRBJ1-2, with D possibly being TRBD1 (5 bases). Trimming cost V 4 bases and J 6 bases, with 9 bases left between them. Germline CDR1 MGHRA, CDR2 YSYEKL. The CDR3 is 12 amino acids. CDR3 in amino acids: CASSLTGNGYTF. The DNA for the CDR3 is TGCGCCAGCAGCCTAACAGGCAATGGCTACACCTTC.

This chain links TRBV29-1 with TRBJ2-7, with a weak D call TRBD1 (6 bases). This CDR3 region has 12 residues. Germline V CDR1 and CDR2: SQVTM, ANQGSEA. The germline V and J ends were trimmed by 7 bases and 4 bases, with 14 bases remaining between them. This CDR3 reads CSARDIDYEQYF. The CDR3 nucleotides read TGCAGCGCCCGGGACATTGATTACGAGCAGTACTTC.

The chain employs TRBV6-6 and TRBJ2-7; 11 bases fit TRBD1. There are 14 residues in the CDR3. CDR1 and CDR2 (germline): MNHNY, SVGAGI (reference sequence). V gave up 6 bases and J gave up 4 bases; unmatched junction bases: 5. The CDR3 sequence is CASSRTGGRYEQYF. The CDR3 DNA reads TGTGCCAGCAGCCGGACAGGGGGCCGGTACGAGCAGTACTTC.

The chain has TRBV20-1 and TRBJ2-7, with TRBD1 identical over 9 bases. Trimming removed 3 bases from V and 1 base from J; junction bases left unmatched: 7. This CDR3 spans 15 amino acids. Looked up from germline, CDR1 is DFQATT and CDR2 is SNEGSKA (reference sequence). The CDR3 spells CSASQPGQGSYEQYF. CDR3 coding DNA: TGCAGTGCTAGTCAACCGGGACAGGGATCCTACGAGCAGTACTTC.

This clone was counted a few times. This chain joins TRBV28 and TRBJ1-5, with D maybe TRBD1 (6 bases). The CDR3 loop spans 13 amino acids. V shed 2 bases and J shed 4 bases, with 6 bases lying between them. Germline V gene data show CDR1 as MDHEN and CDR2 as SYDVKM. CDR3 DNA sequence: TGTGCCAGCAGTTTACAGGGGAATCAGCCCCAGCATTTT. Protein sequence: CASSLQGNQPQHF.

CDR3 sequence (DNA): TGTGCCACCAGCAGAGGTGGGGCGCTAGGGGCCACAGATACGCAGTATTTT. It yields the protein CATSRGGALGATDTQYF. The chain links TRBV15 to TRBJ2-3; D might be TRBD1 (5 bases). This CDR3 spans 17 amino acids. Trimming shortened V by 1 base and J by 2 bases, and 16 bases separated the two germline ends. Germline V gives CDR1 LNHNV, CDR2 YYDKDF (reference sequence).

V is TRBV6-5 and J is TRBJ2-3; D remains unclear. The V gene lost 2 bases and the J gene lost 2 bases, with 8 bases spanning the gap. Germline loops: CDR1 MNHEY, CDR2 SVGAGI. The CDR3 has 14 residues. The CDR3: CASSYGVSTDTQYF. The DNA of the CDR3 is TGTGCCAGCAGTTACGGGGTCTCCACAGATACGCAGTATTTT.